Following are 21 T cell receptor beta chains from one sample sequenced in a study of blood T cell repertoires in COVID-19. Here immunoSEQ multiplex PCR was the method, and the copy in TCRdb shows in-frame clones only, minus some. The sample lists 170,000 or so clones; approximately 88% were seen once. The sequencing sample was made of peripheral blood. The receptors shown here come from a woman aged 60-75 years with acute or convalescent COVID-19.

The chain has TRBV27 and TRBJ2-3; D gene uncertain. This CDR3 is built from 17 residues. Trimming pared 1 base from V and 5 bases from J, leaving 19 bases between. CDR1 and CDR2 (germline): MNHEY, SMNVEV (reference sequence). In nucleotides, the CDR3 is TGTGCCAGCAGTTTATTCGGTAGCCCAGAAGGTGGAGATACGCAGTATTTT. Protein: CASSLFGSPEGGDTQYF.

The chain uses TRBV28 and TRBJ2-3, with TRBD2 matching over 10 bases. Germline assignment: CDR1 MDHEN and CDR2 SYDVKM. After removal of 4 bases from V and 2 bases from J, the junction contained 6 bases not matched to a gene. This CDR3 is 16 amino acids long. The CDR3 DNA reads TGTGCCAGCAGTTACGGAACTAGCGGGGCCACAGATACGCAGTATTTT. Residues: CASSYGTSGATDTQYF.

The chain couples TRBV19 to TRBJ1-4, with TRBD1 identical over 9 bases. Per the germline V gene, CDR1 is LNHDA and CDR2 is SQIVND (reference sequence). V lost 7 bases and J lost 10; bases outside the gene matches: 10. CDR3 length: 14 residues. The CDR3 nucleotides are TGTGCCAGTACCCCTGGGGCGACAGGGGGAAAACTGTTTTTT. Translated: CASTPGATGGKLFF.

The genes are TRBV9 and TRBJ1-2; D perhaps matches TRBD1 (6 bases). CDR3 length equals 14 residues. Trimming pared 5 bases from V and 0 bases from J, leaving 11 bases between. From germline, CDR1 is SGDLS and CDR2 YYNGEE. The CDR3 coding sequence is TGTGCCAGCAGAGGACAGATTCCTAACTATGGCTACACCTTC. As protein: CASRGQIPNYGYTF.

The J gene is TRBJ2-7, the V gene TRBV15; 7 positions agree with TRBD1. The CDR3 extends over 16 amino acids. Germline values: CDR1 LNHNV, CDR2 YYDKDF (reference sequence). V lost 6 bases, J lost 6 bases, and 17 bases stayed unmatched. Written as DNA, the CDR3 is TGTGCCACCAGGCCTTCGGACAGGTTGATCGCAAGCGAGCAGTACTTC. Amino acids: CATRPSDRLIASEQYF.

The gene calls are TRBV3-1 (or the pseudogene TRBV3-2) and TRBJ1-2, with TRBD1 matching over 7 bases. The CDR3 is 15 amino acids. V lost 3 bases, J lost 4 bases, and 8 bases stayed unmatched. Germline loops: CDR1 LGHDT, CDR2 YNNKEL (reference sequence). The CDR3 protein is CASSHAGQPPYGYTF. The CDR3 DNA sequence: TGTGCCAGCAGCCATGCGGGACAGCCTCCCTATGGCTACACCTTC.

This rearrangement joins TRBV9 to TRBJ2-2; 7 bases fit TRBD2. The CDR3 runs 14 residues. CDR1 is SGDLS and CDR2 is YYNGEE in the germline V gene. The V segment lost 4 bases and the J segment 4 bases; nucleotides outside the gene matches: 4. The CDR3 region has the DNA TGTGCCAGCAGCCCGGGGGGTTCCACCGGGGAGCTGTTTTTT. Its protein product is CASSPGGSTGELFF.

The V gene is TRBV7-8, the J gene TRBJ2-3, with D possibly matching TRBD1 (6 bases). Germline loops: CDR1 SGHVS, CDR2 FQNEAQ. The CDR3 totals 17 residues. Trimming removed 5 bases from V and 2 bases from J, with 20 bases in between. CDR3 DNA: TGTGCCAGCAGCCCGACCCCGGGGCAGGGGATCACAGATACGCAGTATTTT. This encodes CASSPTPGQGITDTQYF.

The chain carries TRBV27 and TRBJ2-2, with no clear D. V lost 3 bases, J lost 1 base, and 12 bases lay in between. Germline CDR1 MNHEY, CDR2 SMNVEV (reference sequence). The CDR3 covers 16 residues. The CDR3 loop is CASSFARYGNTGELFF. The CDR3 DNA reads TGTGCCAGCAGTTTCGCCAGGTACGGGAACACCGGGGAGCTGTTTTTT.

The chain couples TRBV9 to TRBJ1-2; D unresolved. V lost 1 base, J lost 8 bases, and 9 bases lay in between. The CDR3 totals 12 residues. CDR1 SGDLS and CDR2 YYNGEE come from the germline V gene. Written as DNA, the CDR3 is TGTGCCAGCAGCGTAACAGTATACGGCTACACCTTC. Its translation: CASSVTVYGYTF.

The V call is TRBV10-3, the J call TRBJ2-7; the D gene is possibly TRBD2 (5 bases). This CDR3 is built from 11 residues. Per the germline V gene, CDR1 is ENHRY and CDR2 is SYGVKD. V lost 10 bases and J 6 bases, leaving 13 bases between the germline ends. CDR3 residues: CATHGVGEQYF. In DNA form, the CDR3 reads TGTGCCACCCACGGGGTAGGCGAGCAGTACTTC.

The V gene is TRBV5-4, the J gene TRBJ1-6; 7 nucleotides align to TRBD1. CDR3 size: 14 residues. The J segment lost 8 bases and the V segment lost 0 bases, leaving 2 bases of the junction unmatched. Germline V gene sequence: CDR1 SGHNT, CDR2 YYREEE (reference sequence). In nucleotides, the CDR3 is TGTGCCAGCAGCTTGGACAGGGGCGATTCACCCCTCCACTTT. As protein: CASSLDRGDSPLHF.

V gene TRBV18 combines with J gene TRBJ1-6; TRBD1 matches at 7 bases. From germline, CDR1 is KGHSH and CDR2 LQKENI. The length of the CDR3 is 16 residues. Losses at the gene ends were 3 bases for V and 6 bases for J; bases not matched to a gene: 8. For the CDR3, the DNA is TGTGCCAGCTCACCTCTACAGGGGCGGGGTAATTCACCCCTCCACTTT. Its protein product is CASSPLQGRGNSPLHF. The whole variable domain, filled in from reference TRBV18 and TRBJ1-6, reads NAGVMQNPRHLVRRRGQEARLRCSPMKGHSHVYWYRQLPEEGLKFMVYLQKENIIDESGMPKERFSAEFPKEGPSILRIQQVVRGDSAAYFCASSPLQGRGNSPLHFGNGTRLTVT.

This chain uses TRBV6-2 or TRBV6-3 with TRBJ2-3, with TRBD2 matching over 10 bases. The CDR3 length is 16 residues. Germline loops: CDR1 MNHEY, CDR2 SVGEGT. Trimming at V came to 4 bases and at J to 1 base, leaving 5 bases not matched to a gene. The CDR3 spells CASSWLLAGGTDTQYF. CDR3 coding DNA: TGTGCCAGCAGTTGGCTTCTAGCGGGGGGCACAGATACGCAGTATTTT.

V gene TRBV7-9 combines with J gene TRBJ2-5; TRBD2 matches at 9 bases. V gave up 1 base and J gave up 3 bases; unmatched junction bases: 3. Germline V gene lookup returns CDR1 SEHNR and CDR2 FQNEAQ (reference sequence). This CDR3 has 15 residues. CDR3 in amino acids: CASSLGGGAKETQYF. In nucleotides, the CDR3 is TGTGCCAGCAGCTTAGGCGGGGGGGCCAAAGAGACCCAGTACTTC.

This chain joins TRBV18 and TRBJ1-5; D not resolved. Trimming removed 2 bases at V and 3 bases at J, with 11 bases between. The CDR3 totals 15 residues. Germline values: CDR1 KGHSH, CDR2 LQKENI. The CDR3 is CASSPVGSNNQPQHF. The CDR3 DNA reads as TGTGCCAGCTCACCAGTGGGCAGTAACAATCAGCCCCAGCATTTT.

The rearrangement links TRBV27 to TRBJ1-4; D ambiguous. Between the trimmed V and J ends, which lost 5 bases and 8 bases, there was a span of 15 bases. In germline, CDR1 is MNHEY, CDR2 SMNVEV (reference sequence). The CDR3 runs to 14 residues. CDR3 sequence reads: CASSPRGPGEKLFF. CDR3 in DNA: TGTGCCAGCAGTCCGCGAGGCCCGGGGGAAAAACTGTTTTTT.

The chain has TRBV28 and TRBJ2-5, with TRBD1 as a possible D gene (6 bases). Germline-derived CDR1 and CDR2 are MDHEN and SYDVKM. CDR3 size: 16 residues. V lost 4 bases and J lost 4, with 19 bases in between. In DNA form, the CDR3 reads TGTGCCAGCAGTTATTTCTCAGACAGGCCGCGAGAGACCCAGTACTTC. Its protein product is CASSYFSDRPRETQYF.

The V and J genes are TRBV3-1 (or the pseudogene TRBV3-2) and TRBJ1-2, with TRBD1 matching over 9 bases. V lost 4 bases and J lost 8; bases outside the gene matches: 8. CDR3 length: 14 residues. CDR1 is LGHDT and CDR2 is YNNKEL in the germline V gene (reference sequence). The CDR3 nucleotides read TGTGCCAGCAGCCTCTCCGGGACAGGGACCGGCTACACCTTC. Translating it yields CASSLSGTGTGYTF.

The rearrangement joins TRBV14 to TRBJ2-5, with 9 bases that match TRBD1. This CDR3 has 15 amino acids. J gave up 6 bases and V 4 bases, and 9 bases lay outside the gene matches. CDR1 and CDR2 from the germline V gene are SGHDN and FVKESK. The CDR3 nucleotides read TGTGCCAGCAGCCCCCTAGGACAGGGGAGGAAGACCCAGTACTTC. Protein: CASSPLGQGRKTQYF. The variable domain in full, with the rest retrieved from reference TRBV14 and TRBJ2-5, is EAGVTQFPSHSVIEKGQTVTLRCDPISGHDNLYWYRRVMGKEIKFLLHFVKESKQDESGMPNNRFLAERTGGTYSTLKVQPAELEDSGVYFCASSPLGQGRKTQYFGPGTRLLVL.

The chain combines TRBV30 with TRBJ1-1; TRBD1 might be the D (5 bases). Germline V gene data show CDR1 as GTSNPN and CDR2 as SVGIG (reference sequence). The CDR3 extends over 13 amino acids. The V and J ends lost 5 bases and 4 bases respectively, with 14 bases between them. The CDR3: CAWAQGPSTEAFF. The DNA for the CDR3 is TGTGCCTGGGCGCAGGGTCCGAGCACTGAAGCTTTCTTT.